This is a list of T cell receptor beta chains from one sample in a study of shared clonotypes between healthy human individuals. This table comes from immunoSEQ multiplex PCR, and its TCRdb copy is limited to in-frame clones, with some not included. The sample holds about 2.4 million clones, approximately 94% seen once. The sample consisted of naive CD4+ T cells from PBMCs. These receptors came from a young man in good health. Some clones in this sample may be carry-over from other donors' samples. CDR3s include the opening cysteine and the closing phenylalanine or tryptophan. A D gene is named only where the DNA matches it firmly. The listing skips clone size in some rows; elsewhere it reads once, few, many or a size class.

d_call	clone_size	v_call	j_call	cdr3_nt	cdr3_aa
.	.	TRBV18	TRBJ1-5	TGTGCCAGCTCCCCCGGGACGGGCAATCAGCCCCAGCATTTT	CASSPGTGNQPQHF
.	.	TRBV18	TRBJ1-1	TGTGCCAGCTCATCAGACCTGAACACTGAAGCTTTCTTT	CASSSDLNTEAFF
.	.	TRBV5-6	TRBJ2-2	TGTGCCAGCAGCTTGCAGGCAGGACAGTCCGGGGAGCTGTTTTTT	CASSLQAGQSGELFF
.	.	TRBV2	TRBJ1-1	TGTGCCAGCAGGCTTGAGACAGATCGAGCTGAAGCTTTCTTT	CASRLETDRAEAFF
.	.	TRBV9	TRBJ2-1	TGTGCCAGCAGCGTGTTTCCGGGCCTCCTCCCCAATGAGCAGTTCTTC	CASSVFPGLLPNEQFF
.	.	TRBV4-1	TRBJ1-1	TGCGCCAGCAGCCATCTCCCCCCGGTCCAGGTATCCACTGAAGCTTTCTTT	CASSHLPPVQVSTEAFF
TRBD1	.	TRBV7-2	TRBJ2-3	TGTGCCAGCAGCACTGGACAGGGACGCGCAGATACGCAGTATTTT	CASSTGQGRADTQYF
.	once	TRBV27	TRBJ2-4	TGTGCCAGCAGTGCCGAAAACATTCAGTACTTC	CASSAENIQYF
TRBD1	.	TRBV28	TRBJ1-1	TGTGCCAGCAGTTTGCTTCCGGGACAGGGGAACACTGAAGCTTTCTTT	CASSLLPGQGNTEAFF
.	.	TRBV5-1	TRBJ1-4	TGCGCCAGCAGCTTCCGACCTCAGCCAACTAATGAAAAACTGTTTTTT	CASSFRPQPTNEKLFF
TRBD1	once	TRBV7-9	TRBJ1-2	TGTGCCAGCAGCCTGGACAGGGCCCGTGGCTACACCTTC	CASSLDRARGYTF
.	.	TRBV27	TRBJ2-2	TGTGCCAGCAAAGGTTCAGGGTCCTACACCGGGGAGCTGTTTTTT	CASKGSGSYTGELFF